The 6 T cell receptor beta chains below all came from one sample that was sequenced in a study of blood T cells in healthy people across ages (dated by TCRdb to 2013 to 2016). Receptor amplification or capture employed 5' RACE. Instrument on record: Illumina HiSeq 2500. The second PCR ran for about 6 to 12 cycles and used a J-beta primer mix along with a sample-barcoded 5' primer. TCRdb ran its own pipeline on the public reads, namely fastp trimming at Q25 and MiXCR clone calling, and kept in-frame beta chains. All rows with the same CDR3 protein become a single entry with the most common DNA and genes. Here the sample has under 2,000,000 distinct CDR3 sequences; 49% occur a single time. The ten largest clones capture around 2.1% of the sample. Sequences were obtained from blood. The receptors here all came from a woman aged 40 to 50 in good health.

J is TRBJ1-4 and V is TRBV9; D is unclear. V was pared by 3 bases and J by 7 bases, with 13 bases between. The CDR3 is made up of 14 amino acids. Germline values: CDR1 SGDLS, CDR2 YYNGEE. The DNA for the CDR3 is TGTGCCAGCAGCGGGCCTCAAGAGGGTGAAAAACTGTTTTTT. Amino acid sequence: CASSGPQEGEKLFF.

The rearrangement links TRBV3-1 to TRBJ1-2; D is undetermined. CDR1 is LGHDT and CDR2 is YNNKEL in the germline V gene (reference sequence). The CDR3 is 14 amino acids. Trimming pared 0 bases from V and 7 bases from J, leaving 12 bases between. The CDR3 DNA sequence: TGTGCCAGCAGCCAAGAGAGTGGACGTGGTGGCTACACCTTC. It codes for CASSQESGRGGYTF.

The chain employs TRBV6-5 and TRBJ1-5; D is undetermined. This CDR3 has 14 amino acids. CDR1 is MNHEY and CDR2 is SVGAGI in the germline V gene. Trimming pared 6 bases from V and 0 bases from J, leaving 9 bases between. CDR3 nucleotides: TGTGCCAGCAGCCGGACCCATAGCAATCAGCCCCAGCATTTT. It codes for CASSRTHSNQPQHF.

V gene TRBV6-2 or TRBV6-3 combines with J gene TRBJ2-7, with D perhaps TRBD1 or TRBD2 (5 bases each). Looked up from germline, CDR1 is MNHEY and CDR2 is SVGEGT. This CDR3 contains 11 residues. Trimming left V 7 bases short and J 8 bases short, with 12 bases between. CDR3 protein: CASTLEGKQYF. For the CDR3, the DNA is TGTGCCAGCACCCTTGAGGGGAAGCAGTACTTC.

This chain links TRBV27 with TRBJ2-5; D is unresolved. Germline lookup yields CDR1 MNHEY and CDR2 SMNVEV (reference sequence). Trimming shortened V by 2 bases and J by 7 bases, and 14 bases separated the two germline ends. This CDR3 is built from 14 residues. The CDR3 sequence is CASSLVARSGTQYF. CDR3 nucleotides: TGTGCCAGCAGTTTAGTAGCCCGAAGTGGGACCCAGTACTTC.

The gene calls are TRBV7-8 and TRBJ2-4, with D perhaps TRBD2 (5 bases). This CDR3 has 17 residues. Germline CDR1 SGHVS, CDR2 FQNEAQ. Trimming cost V 5 bases and J 0 bases, with 17 bases left between them. The CDR3, as DNA: TGTGCCAGCAGCCTCCCCTGGACTGAAGTAGCCAAAAACATTCAGTACTTC. It translates to CASSLPWTEVAKNIQYF.